This T cell receptor (beta chain) came from a study of blood T cell repertoires in COVID-19. Study overall: Nucleic acid was either cDNA or gDNA, and it came from T cells, B-cell-depleted T cells, or PBMCs.

Seattle researchers signed up patients amid active infection and tracked them longitudinally. Per the study methods: Reference gene primers were amplified, and this amplification served to estimate nucleated cell counts. Using immunoSEQ multiplex PCR, the repertoire was profiled, and TCRdb retains in-frame clones only, with some absent. Clonal size and the V and J genes are those of that table, whereas D and trimming came from the DNA. The table lists roughly 380,000 clones, 89% of them singletons. This CDR3 region has 15 residues. V was pared by 2 bases and J by 3 bases, with 4 bases of the junction left unmatched. Germline CDR1 reads SNHLY; CDR2 reads FYNNEI.

The chain employs TRBV2 and TRBJ2-7; 10 positions agree with TRBD1. What was sequenced was peripheral blood. The receptor was isolated from a woman between 55 and 75 years old with COVID-19, enrolled during active disease. DNA of the CDR3: TGTGCCAGCAGTGAAAGGGACAGGGGTAACTACGAGCAGTACTTC. This codes for CASSERDRGNYEQYF.